This T cell receptor beta chain comes out of a study of T cell clones after liver transplantation. The overall study: TCRbeta sequencing after a pre-transplant mixed lymphocyte reaction identified graft-donor-reactive clones, later tracked in post-transplant blood. HCV positivity affected three of eight recipients; the rest lacked autoimmune or viral indications. Study-wide results and limits: Graft donor-reactive T cells may have migrated into the graft rather than being deleted.

Generated by immunoSEQ multiplex PCR, the TCRdb table keeps only in-frame clones and is missing some. The sample yields approximately 100,000 clones, approximately 78% seen once. This clone has a single count. Its antigen remains unidentified. The CDR3 is 12 residues long. CDR1 MGHDK and CDR2 SYGVNS come from the germline V gene. The V end was cut by 5 bases, the J end by 4 bases, with 7 bases between. The sequences come from CD4+ T cells from blood, collected before liver transplant. The gene calls are TRBV25-1 and TRBJ2-3; D unclear. This sequence was found in a human donor who received a liver transplant. CDR3 amino acids: CASSIVADTQYF. The DNA of the CDR3 is TGTGCCAGCAGTATAGTTGCAGATACGCAGTATTTT.